This TCR beta chain originates from a study of shared clonotypes between healthy human individuals. With 3 bases clipped from V and 5 bases from J, the junction kept 9 bases outside the gene matches. There are 15 residues in the CDR3. Germline lookup yields CDR1 SGHTA and CDR2 FQGNSA. Method: immunoSEQ multiplex PCR; TCRdb's copy keeps in-frame clones and lacks some. The table has around 1.6 million clones, 95% to 99% seen once. V is TRBV7-2 and J is TRBJ2-5; 7 bases are a match to TRBD2. This sequence originates from a man aged 25-40 years in good health. Sample: naive CD4+ T cells sorted from blood. Described subset: CD45RA+ positively selected. CDR3 amino acids: CASSLEGVGGETQYF. CDR3 nucleotides: TGTGCCAGCAGCTTGGAGGGAGTGGGGGGGGAGACCCAGTACTTC.